The present T cell receptor beta chain was sequenced within a study of T-cell reconstitution after alpha-beta-depleted transplantation in children. This clonotype was counted only a few times. TCRbeta library construction was performed incorporating unique molecular identifiers. TCRdb itself ran the PCR reads through MiXCR, one entry per CDR3 protein. In the table there are approximately 230,000 distinct CDR3 sequences, roughly a quarter of which are singletons. Per the germline V gene, CDR1 is DFQATT and CDR2 is SNEGSKA (reference sequence). The ends lost 1 base at V and 0 bases at J; junction bases unmatched: 14. The CDR3 totals 20 residues.

Sequencing used PBMCs, mostly from graft donor cells, obtained 360 days after TCRalphabeta/CD19-depleted stem cell transplant. The chain joins TRBV20-1 to TRBJ2-6; 8 bases align to TRBD1. The sequence derives from a female patient aged 2 to 10 who had a stem cell transplant for congenital amegakaryocytic thrombocytopenia, so the T cells may come from the graft donor. The CDR3, as DNA: TGCAGTGCTAGAGTTGAGGGCCGCGGACAGGGATACTCTGGGGCCAACGTCCTGACTTTC. This gives the protein CSARVEGRGQGYSGANVLTF.